The next 13 T cell receptor beta chains were all read from a single sample in a study of Ad26.COV2.S vaccination and SARS-CoV-2 variants. Treatment noted: 15 to 20 received Ad26.COV2.S at low or high dose, single or two shots; 5 received placebo; per-sample allocation not given. The investigators took samples on day 63 after the first vaccine or placebo injection. Some clones are missing from TCRdb's copy, which holds only in-frame ones; the method was immunoSEQ multiplex PCR. The sample contains hundreds of thousands of clones, about four fifths of which appear only once. Sequences were derived from peripheral blood, sampled in a trial of Ad26.COV2.S vaccine versus placebo. These receptors were taken from a person between 18 and 65 years old who received the Ad26.COV2.S COVID-19 vaccine or a placebo.

V is TRBV3-1 (or the pseudogene TRBV3-2) and J is TRBJ2-1, with a tentative D call TRBD2 (5 bases). Trimming pared 2 bases from V and 7 bases from J, leaving 9 bases between. The CDR3 is 13 residues long. Germline V gives CDR1 LGHDT, CDR2 YNNKEL (reference sequence). Here the CDR3 DNA reads TGTGCCAGCAGCCAAACGGGGTCAAATGAGCAGTTCTTC. This translates into CASSQTGSNEQFF.

Only one count was recorded for this clone. One junction end does not reproduce the germline sequence, and a read error may be involved. The rearrangement joins TRBV6-1 to TRBJ2-1; TRBD2 agrees at 7 bases. Germline CDR1 reads MNHNS; CDR2 reads SASEGT. CDR3 length: 17 residues. CDR3 in amino acids: CASSEASLAASYNEQFF. CDR3 in DNA: TGTGCCAGCAGCGAAGCGAGCCTAGCGGCGTCCTACAATGAGCAGTTCTTC.

The rearrangement uses TRBV27 and TRBJ2-3; no reliable D call. Trimming stripped 4 bases from V and 7 bases from J, with 12 bases between. In germline, CDR1 is MNHEY, CDR2 SMNVEV (reference sequence). The length of the CDR3 is 13 residues. The CDR3, as DNA: TGTGCCAGCAGTTCCGGCCTACTAAATACGCAGTATTTT. Its protein is CASSSGLLNTQYF.

The gene calls are TRBV6-2 or TRBV6-3 and TRBJ2-2; possibly TRBD1 for D (5 bases). The germline gives CDR1 MNHEY, CDR2 SVGEGT. The CDR3 has 15 residues. Trimming stripped 2 bases from V and 7 bases from J, with 14 bases between. This CDR3 is CASSYGAGYGGELFF. The DNA of the CDR3 is TGTGCCAGCAGTTACGGGGCAGGGTACGGCGGGGAGCTGTTTTTT.

V and J are TRBV4-1 and TRBJ2-3; D tentatively reads TRBD1 or TRBD2 (5 bases each). Germline CDR1 reads MGHRA; CDR2 reads YSYEKL. V lost 4 bases and J lost 0, with 14 bases in between. The CDR3 has 16 amino acids. Here the CDR3 reads CASSRGTEPSTDTQYF. Here the CDR3 DNA reads TGCGCCAGCAGCCGTGGGACGGAACCCAGCACAGATACGCAGTATTTT.

In nucleotides, the CDR3 is TGTGCCAGCAGCGTAGACTTAGGAAGAGCCTATGGCTACACCTTC. This codes for CASSVDLGRAYGYTF. The V and J genes are TRBV9 and TRBJ1-2; no clear D gene. Germline loops: CDR1 SGDLS, CDR2 YYNGEE. Trimming left V 0 bases short and J 4 bases short, with 13 bases between. The CDR3 is 15 amino acids. The full variable domain, rest sourced from reference TRBV9 and TRBJ1-2, is DSGVTQTPKHLITATGQRVTLRCSPRSGDLSVYWYQQSLDQGLQFLIQYYNGEERAKGNILERFSAQQFPDLHSELNLSSLELGDSALYFCASSVDLGRAYGYTFGSGTRLTVV.

The chain couples TRBV19 to TRBJ1-6, with D maybe TRBD1 (5 bases). Germline loops: CDR1 LNHDA, CDR2 SQIVND (reference sequence). The CDR3 is made up of 16 amino acids. V lost 5 bases, J lost 10 bases, and 21 bases lay in between. The CDR3 region has the DNA TGTGCCAGTAGTCGAGGGAGGAGGGGCGCAAAATCACCCCTCCACTTT. Residues: CASSRGRRGAKSPLHF.

V gene TRBV7-8 combines with J gene TRBJ1-6; D perhaps matches TRBD1 (5 bases). Per the germline V gene, CDR1 is SGHVS and CDR2 is FQNEAQ. The CDR3 has 14 amino acids. The V gene lost 4 bases and the J gene lost 10 bases, with 14 bases spanning the gap. CDR3 nucleotides: TGTGCCAGCAGCTCTATGCGGGACTCCTCACCCCTCCACTTT. Protein product: CASSSMRDSSPLHF. Together with reference TRBV7-8 and TRBJ1-6, the CDR3 gives the full variable domain: GAGVSQSPRYKVAKRGQDVALRCDPISGHVSLFWYQQALGQGPEFLTYFQNEAQLDKSGLPSDRFFAERPEGSVSTLKIQRTQQEDSAVYLCASSSMRDSSPLHFGNGTRLTVT.

The J gene is TRBJ2-1, the V gene TRBV4-2; TRBD2 aligns across 8 bases. Germline V lookup: CDR1 LGHNA, CDR2 YNFKEQ. The CDR3 consists of 18 residues. The V and J ends lost 1 base and 4 bases, in that order; junction bases with no gene match: 12. The CDR3 coding sequence is TGTGCCAGCAGCCAAGTCGGTCCGGCGGGGGGAACATACAATGAGCAGTTCTTC. Translated, it gives CASSQVGPAGGTYNEQFF.

The chain links TRBV10-2 to TRBJ1-5; TRBD1 might be the D (5 bases). With 5 bases removed from V and 6 bases from J, the gap between germline ends came to 20 bases. There are 16 residues in the CDR3. Per the germline V gene, CDR1 is WSHSY and CDR2 is SAAADI. The CDR3 coding sequence is TGCGCCAGCAGTAGGCGGGGAGTAGGGGATGGTCAGCCCCAGCATTTT. Translated: CASSRRGVGDGQPQHF.

V usage is TRBV2 and J usage is TRBJ2-3, with 8 bases matching TRBD2. V was clipped by 6 bases and J by 2 bases; unmatched bases: 7. This CDR3 has 15 amino acids. Germline CDR1 is SNHLY and CDR2 is FYNNEI. The CDR3 loop reads CASSLRTSYTDTQYF. DNA for the CDR3: TGTGCCAGCAGCCTGCGGACTAGCTACACAGATACGCAGTATTTT.

This clone turned up a few times. This chain uses TRBV5-1 with TRBJ2-7; TRBD1 might be the D (5 bases). Trimming cost V 0 bases and J 6 bases, with 13 bases left between them. Germline V gene data show CDR1 as SGHRS and CDR2 as YFSETQ. CDR3 length equals 14 residues. In nucleotides, the CDR3 is TGCGCCAGCAGCTTGGGGCAGGGCCCCTTCGAGCAGTACTTC. Its protein product is CASSLGQGPFEQYF.

This sequence joins TRBV5-1 and TRBJ1-6, with D maybe TRBD1 (5 bases). The V gene lost 2 bases and the J gene lost 0 bases, with 12 bases spanning the gap. From germline, CDR1 is SGHRS and CDR2 YFSETQ. The CDR3 length is 17 residues. The CDR3 region has the DNA TGCGCCAGCAGCTTCACCGGGGGAAGCTCCTATAATTCACCCCTCCACTTT. Translating it yields CASSFTGGSSYNSPLHF.